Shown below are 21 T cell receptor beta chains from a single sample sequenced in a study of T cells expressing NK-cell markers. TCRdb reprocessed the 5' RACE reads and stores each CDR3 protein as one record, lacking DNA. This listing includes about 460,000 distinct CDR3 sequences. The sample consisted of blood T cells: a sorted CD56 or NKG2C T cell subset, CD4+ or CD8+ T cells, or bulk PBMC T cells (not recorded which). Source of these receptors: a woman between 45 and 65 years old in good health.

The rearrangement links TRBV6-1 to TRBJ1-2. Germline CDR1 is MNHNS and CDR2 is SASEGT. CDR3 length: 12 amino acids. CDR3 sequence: CASSEAGHGYTF.

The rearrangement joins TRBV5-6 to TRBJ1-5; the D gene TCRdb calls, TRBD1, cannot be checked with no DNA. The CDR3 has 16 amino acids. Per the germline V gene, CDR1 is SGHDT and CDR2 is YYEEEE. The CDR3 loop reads CASSLAPTGGRQPQHF.

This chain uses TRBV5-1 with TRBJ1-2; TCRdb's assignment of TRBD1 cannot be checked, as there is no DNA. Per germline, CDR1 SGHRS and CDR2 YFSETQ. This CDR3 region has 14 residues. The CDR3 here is CASSSTGENYGYTF.

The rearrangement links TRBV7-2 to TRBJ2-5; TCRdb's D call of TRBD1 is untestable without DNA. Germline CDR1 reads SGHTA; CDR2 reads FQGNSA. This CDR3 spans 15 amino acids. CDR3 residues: CASSLSLPKEETQYF.

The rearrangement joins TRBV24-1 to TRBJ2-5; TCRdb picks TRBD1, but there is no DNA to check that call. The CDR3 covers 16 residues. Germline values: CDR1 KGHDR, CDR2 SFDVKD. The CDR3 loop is CATARTGTLDGETQYF.

The chain's CDR3 is CASIRQGGYEQYF. The chain combines TRBV25-1 with TRBJ2-7; with no DNA, the TCRdb D assignment of TRBD1 cannot be verified. This CDR3 has 13 amino acids. Per germline, CDR1 MGHDK and CDR2 SYGVNS.

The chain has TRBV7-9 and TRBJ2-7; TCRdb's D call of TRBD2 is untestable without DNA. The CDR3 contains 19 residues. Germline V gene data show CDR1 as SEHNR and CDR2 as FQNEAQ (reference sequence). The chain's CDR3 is CASSLGGLAGHRDSYEQYF.

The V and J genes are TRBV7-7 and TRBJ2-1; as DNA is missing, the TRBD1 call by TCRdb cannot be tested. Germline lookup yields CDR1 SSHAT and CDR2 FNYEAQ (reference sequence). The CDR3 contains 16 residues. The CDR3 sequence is CASSLYQGRVDNEQFF.

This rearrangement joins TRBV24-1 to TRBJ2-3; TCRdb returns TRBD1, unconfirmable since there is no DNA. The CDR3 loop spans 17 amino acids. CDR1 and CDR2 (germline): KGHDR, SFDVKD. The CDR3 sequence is CATSESTRSHVTDTQYF.

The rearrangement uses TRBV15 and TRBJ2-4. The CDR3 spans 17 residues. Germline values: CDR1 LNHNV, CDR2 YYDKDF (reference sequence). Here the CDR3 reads CATSRDRLFLAKNIQYF.

This CDR3 reads CASSSGFTNEKLFF. The J gene is TRBJ1-4, the V gene TRBV27. Germline values: CDR1 MNHEY, CDR2 SMNVEV (reference sequence). The CDR3 covers 14 residues. The full variable domain, in which reference TRBV27 and TRBJ1-4 provide the parts outside the CDR3, is EAQVTQNPRYLITVTGKKLTVTCSQNMNHEYMSWYRQDPGLGLRQIYYSMNVEVTDKGDVPEGYKVSRKEKRNFPLILESPSPNQTSLYFCASSSGFTNEKLFFGSGTQLSVL.

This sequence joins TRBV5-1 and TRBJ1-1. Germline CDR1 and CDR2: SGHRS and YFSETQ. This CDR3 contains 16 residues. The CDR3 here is CASSLAQQGSNTEAFF.

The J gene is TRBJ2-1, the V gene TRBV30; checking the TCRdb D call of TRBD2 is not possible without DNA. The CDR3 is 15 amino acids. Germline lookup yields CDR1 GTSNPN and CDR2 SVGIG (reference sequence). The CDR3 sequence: CPWSEPGLVLAEQFF.

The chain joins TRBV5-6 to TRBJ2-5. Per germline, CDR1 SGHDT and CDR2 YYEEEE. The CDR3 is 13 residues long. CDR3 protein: CASSLYTSETQYF.

CDR3 region: CASSIAPRVDGRYNEQFF. The chain recombines TRBV19 with TRBJ2-1; TCRdb returns TRBD1, unconfirmable since there is no DNA. The length of the CDR3 is 18 residues. CDR1 and CDR2 from the germline V gene are LNHDA and SQIVND (reference sequence).

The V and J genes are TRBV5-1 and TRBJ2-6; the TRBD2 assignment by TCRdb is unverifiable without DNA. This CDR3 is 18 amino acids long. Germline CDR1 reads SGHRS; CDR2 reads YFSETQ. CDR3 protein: CASSLVAHRGSGANVLTF.

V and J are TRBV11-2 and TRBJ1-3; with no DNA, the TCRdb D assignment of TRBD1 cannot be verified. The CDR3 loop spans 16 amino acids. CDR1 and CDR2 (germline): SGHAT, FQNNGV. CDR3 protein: CASSPFSGATGNTIYF.

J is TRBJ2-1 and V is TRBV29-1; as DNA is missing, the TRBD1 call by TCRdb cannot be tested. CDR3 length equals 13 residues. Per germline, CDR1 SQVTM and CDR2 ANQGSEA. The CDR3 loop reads CSDLGTGFPEQFF.

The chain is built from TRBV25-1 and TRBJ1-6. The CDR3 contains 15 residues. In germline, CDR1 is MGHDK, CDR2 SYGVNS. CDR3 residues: CASSEGWGWNSPLHF.

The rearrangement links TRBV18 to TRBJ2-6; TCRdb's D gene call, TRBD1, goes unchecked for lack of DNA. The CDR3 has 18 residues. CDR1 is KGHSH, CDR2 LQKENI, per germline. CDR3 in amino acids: CASSPPGQGSFKANVLTF.

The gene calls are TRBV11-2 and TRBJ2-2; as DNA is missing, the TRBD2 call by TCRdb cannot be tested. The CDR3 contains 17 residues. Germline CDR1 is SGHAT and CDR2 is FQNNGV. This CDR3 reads CASSFLPGLRGTGELFF.